This T cell receptor (beta chain) derives from a study of blood T cell repertoires in COVID-19. Study as a whole: The analysed material was cDNA or gDNA that came from T cells, B-cell-depleted T cells, or PBMCs.

In the original analysis: From reference gene primer amplification, estimates of nucleated cell counts were derived. The method was immunoSEQ multiplex PCR; TCRdb's version includes in-frame clones alone and lacks a portion of them. Clonal size and the V and J genes are those of that table, whereas D and trimming came from the DNA. The sample holds a few hundred thousand clones; about 85% are singletons and the top ten take about 6.9%. The CDR3 has 18 residues. The V and J genes are TRBV21-1 and TRBJ1-5; the table calls TRBD1, which could not be checked here. TRBV21-1 constitutes a pseudogene. The sample consisted of PBMCs or T cells enriched from blood (not recorded which). The sequence was collected from a woman between 50 and 59 years old who had been exposed to COVID-19. CDR3: CASSKMGKGQRNNQPQHF. The CDR3, as DNA: TGTGCCAGCAGCAAAATGGGTAAGGGACAAAGAAACAATCAGCCCCAGCATTTT.